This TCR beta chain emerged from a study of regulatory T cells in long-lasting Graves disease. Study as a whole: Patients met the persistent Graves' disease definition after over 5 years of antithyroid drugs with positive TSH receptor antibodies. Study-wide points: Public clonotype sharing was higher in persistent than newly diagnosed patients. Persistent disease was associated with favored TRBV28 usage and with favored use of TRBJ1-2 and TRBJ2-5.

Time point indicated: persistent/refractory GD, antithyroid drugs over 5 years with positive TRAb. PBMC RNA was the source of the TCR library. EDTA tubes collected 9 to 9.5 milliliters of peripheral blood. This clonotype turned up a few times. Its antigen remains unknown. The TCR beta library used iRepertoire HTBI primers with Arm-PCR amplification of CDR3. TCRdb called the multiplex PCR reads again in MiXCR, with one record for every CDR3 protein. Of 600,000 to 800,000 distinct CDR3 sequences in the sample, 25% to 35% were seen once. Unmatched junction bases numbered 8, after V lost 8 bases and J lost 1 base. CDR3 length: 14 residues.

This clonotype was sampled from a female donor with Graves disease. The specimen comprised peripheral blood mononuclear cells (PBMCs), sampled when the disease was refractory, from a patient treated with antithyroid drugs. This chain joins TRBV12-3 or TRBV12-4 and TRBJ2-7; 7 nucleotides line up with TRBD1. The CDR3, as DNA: TGTGCCAGCCGAAGCCGGGACAGTTCCTACGAGCAGTACTTC. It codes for CASRSRDSSYEQYF.